A single T cell receptor (beta chain) is shown here with its context. Other DNA sequences from this sample encode an identical CDR3 as well. The record originates from a study of blood T cell repertoires in COVID-19. In the study overall: From T cells, B-cell-depleted T cells, or PBMCs came the material, which was cDNA or gDNA.

This CDR3 has 17 amino acids. The V gene's germline CDR1 is SGHNT and CDR2 YENEEA. V was pared by 0 bases and J by 1 base, with 6 bases of the junction left unmatched. In the authors' workflow: It was from reference gene primer amplification that nucleated cell counts were estimated. Sequencing used immunoSEQ multiplex PCR; TCRdb keeps in-frame clones, though not all of them. The DNA gave D and trimming, while V, J and clone size come from that table. The sample carries 450,000 or so clones, over 75% recorded once. The clonotype originates from a woman aged 40 to 50 with COVID-19, enrolled during active disease. The V and J genes are TRBV11-3 and TRBJ2-1; TRBD2 aligns across 7 bases. The sample comprised peripheral blood. The CDR3 sequence: CASSLDLGGVSYNEQFF. CDR3 DNA: TGTGCCAGCAGCTTAGATTTGGGAGGGGTTTCCTACAATGAGCAGTTCTTC.